The clone carrying this T cell receptor (beta chain) was counted many times. Its antigen is unidentified. The sample belongs to a study of neurological immune-mediated disorders. At the level of the study: The disease course was relapsing-remitting in 31 and secondary progressive in 3 of the 34 multiple sclerosis patients.

Looked up from germline, CDR1 is SGDLS and CDR2 is YYNGEE. V lost 5 bases and J lost 7, with 9 bases in between. The CDR3 runs to 12 residues. Notes on the study in general: TCR clonal expansion peaked in HTLV-1-associated myelopathy patients and was lowest in multiple sclerosis patients.

TCRdb independently ran MiXCR on the 5' RACE reads; one entry per CDR3 protein. The sample lists about 40,000 distinct CDR3 sequences, roughly 2.5% occurring once. The material sequenced was PBMCs. The receptor comes from a man aged 50 or older with multiple sclerosis. The V and J genes are TRBV9 and TRBJ2-2, with D possibly matching TRBD2 (5 bases). Written as DNA, the CDR3 is TGTGCCAGCAGGGACTCGGGCGGGGAGCTGTTTTTT. It encodes CASRDSGGELFF.